The present TCR beta chain was sequenced within a study of CD8+ T cells in alopecia areata. The overall study: Administration of oral tofacitinib to treated patients was at 5 to 10 mg twice daily. The protocol delivered tofacitinib for 6 to 18 months, then withdrew it for 6 months.

With 0 bases removed from V and 0 bases from J, the gap between germline ends came to 10 bases. CDR3 size: 16 residues. CDR1 and CDR2 from the germline V gene are SGDLS and YYNGEE. Once RNA had been extracted, it was reverse transcribed into cDNA to act as the sequencing template. The protocol was immunoSEQ multiplex PCR, while the TCRdb copy is restricted to in-frame clones and leaves out a portion. In the table there are about 160,000 clones, roughly 48% of which are singletons. This clone has only a few counts. The sequence came from a human donor with alopecia areata. Input material: CD4+ T cells sorted from blood. The chain links TRBV9 to TRBJ2-4, with D perhaps matching TRBD1 (5 bases). CDR3 protein: CASSVGRTLAKNIQYF. The CDR3 DNA follows: TGTGCCAGCAGCGTAGGCAGGACACTAGCCAAAAACATTCAGTACTTC.